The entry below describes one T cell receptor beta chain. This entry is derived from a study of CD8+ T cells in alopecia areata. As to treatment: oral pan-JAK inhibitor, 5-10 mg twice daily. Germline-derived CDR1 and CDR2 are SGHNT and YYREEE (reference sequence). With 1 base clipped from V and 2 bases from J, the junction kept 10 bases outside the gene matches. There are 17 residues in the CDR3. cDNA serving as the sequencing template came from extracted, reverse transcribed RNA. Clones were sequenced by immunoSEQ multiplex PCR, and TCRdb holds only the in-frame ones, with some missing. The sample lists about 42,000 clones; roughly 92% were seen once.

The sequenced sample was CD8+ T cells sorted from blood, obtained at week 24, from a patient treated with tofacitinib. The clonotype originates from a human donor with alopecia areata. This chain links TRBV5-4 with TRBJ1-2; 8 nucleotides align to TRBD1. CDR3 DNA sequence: TGTGCCAGCAGCTTGATTGGACAGGGAGGTGCGAACTATGGCTACACCTTC. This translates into CASSLIGQGGANYGYTF.